Below, 22 T cell receptor beta chains from the same sample are listed, as sequenced in a study of blood T cell repertoires in COVID-19. Here immunoSEQ multiplex PCR was the method, and the copy in TCRdb shows in-frame clones only, minus some. This repertoire shows 380,000 or so clones, over 75% found once; its top ten account for more than 2%. Specimen: PBMCs or T cells enriched from blood (not recorded which). These receptors were obtained from a woman aged 40 to 50 with acute COVID-19.

This chain uses TRBV7-9 with TRBJ1-4, with 12 bases matching TRBD1. The V gene's germline CDR1 is SEHNR and CDR2 FQNEAQ (reference sequence). This CDR3 comprises 16 residues. V was pared by 3 bases and J by 8 bases, with 7 bases of the junction left unmatched. CDR3 residues: CASSLGTGGAPEKLFF. The CDR3 region has the DNA TGTGCCAGCAGCTTGGGGACAGGGGGCGCCCCAGAAAAACTGTTTTTT. The full variable domain, its missing parts supplied by reference TRBV7-9 and TRBJ1-4, is DTGVSQNPRHKITKRGQNVTFRCDPISEHNRLYWYRQTLGQGPEFLTYFQNEAQLEKSRLLSDRFSAERPKGSFSTLEIQRTEQGDSAMYLCASSLGTGGAPEKLFFGSGTQLSVL.

This clone was seen a few times. J is TRBJ1-1 and V is TRBV28, with TRBD1 matching over 9 bases. The CDR3 loop spans 15 amino acids. The J segment lost 1 base and the V segment lost 3 bases, leaving 3 bases of the junction unmatched. Germline V gene lookup returns CDR1 MDHEN and CDR2 SYDVKM. The DNA of the CDR3 is TGTGCCAGCAGTTTTTCGGGACAGGGGAACACTGAAGCTTTCTTT. The encoded protein is CASSFSGQGNTEAFF.

The CDR3 DNA reads as TGTGCCTGGAGTGTAGGAGGGGTCAATCAGCCCCAGCATTTT. This codes for CAWSVGGVNQPQHF. The chain carries TRBV30 and TRBJ1-5, with D possibly TRBD1 on 5 matching bases. Germline CDR1 GTSNPN, CDR2 SVGIG (reference sequence). The length of the CDR3 is 14 residues. V was pared by 0 bases and J by 3 bases, with 9 bases between.

Comments on this clone: The sample contains more than one DNA sequence encoding this CDR3. The genes are TRBV19 and TRBJ2-7; D possibly corresponds to TRBD1 (6 bases). The CDR3 has 13 amino acids. Germline CDR1 is LNHDA and CDR2 is SQIVND (reference sequence). V lost 5 bases and J lost 0, with 8 bases in between. The CDR3 spells CASSQGSSYEQYF. DNA for the CDR3: TGTGCCAGTAGTCAGGGGTCCTCCTACGAGCAGTACTTC. Full variable domain (outside the CDR3, taken from reference TRBV19 and TRBJ2-7): DGGITQSPKYLFRKEGQNVTLSCEQNLNHDAMYWYRQDPGQGLRLIYYSQIVNDFQKGDIAEGYSVSREKKESFPLTVTSAQKNPTAFYLCASSQGSSYEQYFGPGTRLTVT.

The rearrangement uses TRBV7-9 and TRBJ1-2; unclear D gene. Germline CDR1 SEHNR, CDR2 FQNEAQ (reference sequence). CDR3 length equals 14 residues. V gave up 8 bases and J gave up 8 bases, with 21 bases separating them. Written as DNA, the CDR3 is TGTGCCAGCGAATTACACGAGGGAGCGGGCGGCTACACCTTC. Protein: CASELHEGAGGYTF. Drawing the rest from reference TRBV7-9 and TRBJ1-2, the complete variable domain is DTGVSQNPRHKITKRGQNVTFRCDPISEHNRLYWYRQTLGQGPEFLTYFQNEAQLEKSRLLSDRFSAERPKGSFSTLEIQRTEQGDSAMYLCASELHEGAGGYTFGSGTRLTVV.

This clone was picked up one time. The chain carries TRBV19 and TRBJ1-2, with TRBD1 matching 7 bases. Looked up from germline, CDR1 is LNHDA and CDR2 is SQIVND (reference sequence). The CDR3 spans 15 residues. Trimming cost V 1 base and J 2 bases; bases outside gene matches: 4. CDR3 nucleotide sequence: TGTGCCAGTAGTATAGGTCCGGGACAGAACTATGGCTACACCTTC. This gives the protein CASSIGPGQNYGYTF.

This chain links TRBV12-3 or TRBV12-4 with TRBJ1-1; D gene ambiguous. This CDR3 is 13 amino acids long. V gave up 6 bases and J gave up 5 bases, with 13 bases separating them. CDR3 nucleotides: TGTGCCAGCAGCATTGAGGGAGGGACTGAAGCTTTCTTT. It translates to CASSIEGGTEAFF.

The J gene is TRBJ1-2, the V gene TRBV12-5; a weak D match, TRBD1 (6 bases). V was trimmed by 0 bases and J by 2 bases, leaving 7 bases between them. Germline CDR1 reads LGHNT; CDR2 reads FRNRAP. The CDR3 is made up of 14 amino acids. The CDR3: CASGLVTGNYGYTF. DNA for the CDR3: TGTGCTAGTGGTTTGGTCACAGGGAACTATGGCTACACCTTC.

The rearrangement joins TRBV7-8 to TRBJ2-1, with 11 positions matching TRBD2. V gave up 4 bases and J gave up 7 bases; unmatched junction bases: 6. This CDR3 spans 15 amino acids. The germline CDR1 and CDR2 sequences are SGHVS and FQNEAQ. CDR3 sequence (DNA): TGTGCCAGCAGCTCTTTAGCGGGGGGGCTGAATGAGCAGTTCTTC. Residues: CASSSLAGGLNEQFF. Supplemented by reference TRBV7-8 and TRBJ2-1, the full variable domain reads GAGVSQSPRYKVAKRGQDVALRCDPISGHVSLFWYQQALGQGPEFLTYFQNEAQLDKSGLPSDRFFAERPEGSVSTLKIQRTQQEDSAVYLCASSSLAGGLNEQFFGPGTRLTVL.

This chain uses TRBV3-1 (or the pseudogene TRBV3-2) with TRBJ1-2; D remains ambiguous. The V end lost 1 base, the J end lost 7 bases, and 16 bases lay between the germline ends. Germline CDR1 is LGHDT and CDR2 is YNNKEL (reference sequence). The CDR3 totals 15 residues. The CDR3 spells CASSQGLSGSLGYTF. The CDR3 coding sequence is TGTGCCAGCAGCCAAGGGCTTTCTGGTTCGCTTGGCTACACCTTC.

The chain carries TRBV15 and TRBJ1-1, with a weak D call TRBD1 (6 bases). The germline gives CDR1 LNHNV, CDR2 YYDKDF (reference sequence). The CDR3 contains 13 residues. The V end was cut by 1 base, the J end by 4 bases, with 7 bases between. CDR3 nucleotide sequence: TGTGCCACCAGCAGAGGCAGGGGCACTGAAGCTTTCTTT. Translation gives CATSRGRGTEAFF.

The chain uses TRBV5-1 and TRBJ2-1, with a possible D match to TRBD2 (6 bases). CDR1 is SGHRS, CDR2 YFSETQ, per germline. This CDR3 has 18 amino acids. Trimming shortened V by 0 bases and J by 0 bases, and 16 bases separated the two germline ends. The CDR3 reads CASSLALNVGGSYNEQFF. The DNA for the CDR3 is TGCGCCAGCAGCTTGGCCCTTAATGTGGGGGGCTCCTACAATGAGCAGTTCTTC.

This chain connects TRBV4-1 to TRBJ1-4; D unclear. The V gene's germline CDR1 is MGHRA and CDR2 YSYEKL. Deletions cut 1 base from V and 8 bases from J, with 20 bases between. The CDR3 is 17 residues long. CDR3 protein: CASSQVVPGLAGEKLFF. The CDR3 bases are TGCGCCAGCAGCCAAGTTGTACCCGGGCTCGCGGGCGAAAAACTGTTTTTT.

The chain joins TRBV19 to TRBJ2-7, with 8 bases that match TRBD1. Unmatched junction bases numbered 10, after V lost 1 base and J lost 2 bases. The CDR3 is 17 amino acids. Germline values: CDR1 LNHDA, CDR2 SQIVND (reference sequence). CDR3: CASSIALTGAVPYEQYF. The CDR3 DNA is TGTGCCAGTAGTATAGCCCTGACAGGGGCGGTTCCCTACGAGCAGTACTTC.

The V call is TRBV19, the J call TRBJ1-5, with D perhaps TRBD1 (5 bases). V was trimmed by 4 bases and J by 6 bases, leaving 7 bases between them. Germline CDR1 and CDR2: LNHDA and SQIVND (reference sequence). CDR3 length: 12 amino acids. As DNA, the CDR3 is TGTGCCAGTAGTAAGACAGTTCAGCCCCAGCATTTT. It translates to CASSKTVQPQHF.

The rearrangement uses TRBV9 and TRBJ2-7; a weak D match, TRBD2 (6 bases). CDR3 length: 16 amino acids. Trimming left V 4 bases short and J 7 bases short, with 24 bases between. The germline gives CDR1 SGDLS, CDR2 YYNGEE. In DNA form, the CDR3 reads TGTGCCAGCAGCCGGGGCGGGGTCGCGTGGATAGGGGAGCAGTACTTC. Translated, it gives CASSRGGVAWIGEQYF.

The rearrangement links TRBV5-1 to TRBJ1-1, with a possible D match to TRBD1 (5 bases). Germline V gives CDR1 SGHRS, CDR2 YFSETQ. The CDR3 is 16 amino acids. The V and J ends lost 1 base and 2 bases respectively, with 15 bases between them. The CDR3 spells CASSLNSGTPNTEAFF. The CDR3 DNA is TGCGCCAGCAGCTTGAACTCCGGGACTCCCAACACTGAAGCTTTCTTT.

This rearrangement joins TRBV11-3 to TRBJ2-3; TRBD1 aligns across 11 bases. The CDR3 is 17 residues long. Germline assignment: CDR1 SGHNT and CDR2 YENEEA. V shed 1 base and J 2 bases; nucleotides not matched to a gene: 5. As DNA, the CDR3 is TGTGCCAGCAGCTTAGGACGGACAGGGGGCTTCACAGATACGCAGTATTTT. Translated: CASSLGRTGGFTDTQYF.

This clone has just one count. J is TRBJ1-2 and V is TRBV10-1; 10 nucleotides agree with TRBD1. Germline-derived CDR1 and CDR2 are WNHNN and SYGVQD (reference sequence). This CDR3 comprises 17 residues. V lost 0 bases to trimming and J lost 8 bases; unmatched junction nucleotides: 12. DNA of the CDR3: TGCGCCAGCAGTGAGTCGAGACCCGGGACAGGGGCGAGGGGCTACACCTTC. It yields the protein CASSESRPGTGARGYTF.

The J gene is TRBJ1-2, the V gene TRBV7-9; a possible D gene is TRBD1 (6 bases). Germline assignment: CDR1 SEHNR and CDR2 FQNEAQ (reference sequence). V was clipped by 4 bases and J by 4 bases, with 10 bases between them. The CDR3 has 13 residues. The CDR3 bases are TGTGCCAGCAGCTCCCGGGACACCTATGGCTACACCTTC. This encodes CASSSRDTYGYTF. Variable domain in full (rest from reference TRBV7-9 and TRBJ1-2): DTGVSQNPRHKITKRGQNVTFRCDPISEHNRLYWYRQTLGQGPEFLTYFQNEAQLEKSRLLSDRFSAERPKGSFSTLEIQRTEQGDSAMYLCASSSRDTYGYTFGSGTRLTVV.

The gene calls are TRBV3-1 (or the pseudogene TRBV3-2) and TRBJ2-3; D not resolved. V was cut by 1 base and J by 0 bases, with 5 bases left in between. This CDR3 contains 14 residues. Germline CDR1 is LGHDT and CDR2 is YNNKEL (reference sequence). The CDR3 sequence is CASSQVPSTDTQYF. The CDR3 coding sequence is TGTGCCAGCAGCCAAGTTCCAAGCACAGATACGCAGTATTTT.

This chain uses TRBV7-6 with TRBJ1-1, with unresolved D. The CDR3 is made up of 14 amino acids. The V end was cut by 2 bases, the J end by 4 bases, with 11 bases between. Germline V gives CDR1 SGHVS, CDR2 FNYEAQ. CDR3 amino acids: CASSLKEGPTEAFF. Written as DNA, the CDR3 is TGTGCCAGCAGCTTAAAAGAGGGTCCCACTGAAGCTTTCTTT.